The 28 T cell receptor beta chains reported below all come from one sample, sequenced in a study of cytomegalovirus exposure and HLA in healthy donors (dated by TCRdb to about 2017). The method behind the library was the immunoSEQ multiplex PCR assay. A mixture of 60 forward primers for TCR Vbeta segments and 13 reverse primers for TCR Jbeta segments was used in the multiplex PCR. Drawn from immuneACCESS, this table holds only the in-frame rearrangements with V and J called that TCRdb kept. Clones are partly lost; checked studies trace under half to an unresolved V gene and leave the rest unexplained. Recorded for this sample are roughly 100,000 clones; 70% to 80% of them occurred a single time. The ten biggest clones cover 3% to 4.5% of the sample. Sequencing was performed on PBMCs. Every receptor here comes from a man aged 60 to 75 in good health and CMV-seronegative.

There are a few counts of this clone. The gene calls are TRBV25-1 and TRBJ2-7; perhaps TRBD2 as D (5 bases). Germline CDR1 reads MGHDK; CDR2 reads SYGVNS. V shed 6 bases and J shed 3 bases, with 21 bases lying between them. The CDR3 contains 16 residues. Here the CDR3 reads CASRTNPPSQSYEQYV. The CDR3 DNA reads as TGTGCCAGCAGGACTAACCCGCCGTCGCAGAGCTACGAGCAGTACGTC.

The rearrangement links TRBV19 to TRBJ2-3; 10 bases are shared with TRBD2. Germline lookup yields CDR1 LNHDA and CDR2 SQIVND (reference sequence). Unmatched junction bases numbered 4, after V lost 6 bases and J lost 1 base. The CDR3 has 15 residues. The CDR3 loop is CASRSGGAGTDTQYF. DNA for the CDR3: TGTGCCAGTAGGAGCGGGGGGGCCGGCACAGATACGCAGTATTTT. Full variable domain (remainder filled in from reference TRBV19 and TRBJ2-3): DGGITQSPKYLFRKEGQNVTLSCEQNLNHDAMYWYRQDPGQGLRLIYYSQIVNDFQKGDIAEGYSVSREKKESFPLTVTSAQKNPTAFYLCASRSGGAGTDTQYFGPGTRLTVL.

J is TRBJ2-3 and V is TRBV15; TRBD2 matches 10 bases. CDR1 is LNHNV and CDR2 is YYDKDF in the germline V gene (reference sequence). This CDR3 has 16 amino acids. The V and J ends lost 8 bases and 1 base, in that order; junction bases with no gene match: 9. The CDR3 spells CATRAEAGGGTDTQYF. The CDR3 nucleotides read TGTGCCACCCGGGCGGAAGCGGGGGGGGGCACAGATACGCAGTATTTT.

V is TRBV11-2 and J is TRBJ2-5, with TRBD2 as a possible D gene (5 bases). Germline lookup yields CDR1 SGHAT and CDR2 FQNNGV. V gave up 4 bases and J gave up 5 bases, with 11 bases separating them. This CDR3 has 13 amino acids. The CDR3 DNA reads TGTGCCAGCAGCTCCGGACTGGGGGAGACCCAGTACTTC. It specifies CASSSGLGETQYF.

J is TRBJ1-1 and V is TRBV7-7; the D gene is possibly TRBD1 (6 bases). CDR1 and CDR2 (germline): SSHAT, FNYEAQ (reference sequence). The CDR3 has 13 amino acids. Trimming cost V 5 bases and J 6 bases, with 13 bases left between them. CDR3 sequence reads: CASSLLPGAEAFF. The CDR3, as DNA: TGTGCCAGCAGCCTTCTTCCAGGGGCTGAAGCTTTCTTT.

The J gene is TRBJ1-2, the V gene TRBV5-1; D gene uncertain. The germline V and J ends were trimmed by 4 bases and 1 base, with 14 bases remaining between them. Germline loops: CDR1 SGHRS, CDR2 YFSETQ. The CDR3 consists of 15 residues. CDR3 protein: CASSPDGGYNYGYTF. The CDR3 DNA reads TGCGCCAGCAGCCCGGACGGAGGATATAACTATGGCTACACCTTC.

J is TRBJ2-5 and V is TRBV5-1, with 8 bases that match TRBD2. V shed 4 bases, J shed 5 bases, and the junction held 7 bases outside the gene matches. The CDR3 totals 14 residues. Germline assignment: CDR1 SGHRS and CDR2 YFSETQ. The CDR3: CASSPGGGSETQYF. DNA of the CDR3: TGCGCCAGCAGCCCGGGGGGGGGCTCGGAGACCCAGTACTTC.

The sample holds a few counts of this clone. The CDR3 DNA follows: TGTGCCAGCAGCTCTAAGCGCACGGGACAATCAGATACGCAGTATTTT. Amino acid sequence: CASSSKRTGQSDTQYF. The chain carries TRBV7-3 and TRBJ2-3; D is possibly TRBD1 (6 bases). CDR3 size: 16 residues. Germline CDR1 SGHTA, CDR2 FQGTGA. The ends were cut back, 4 bases at V and 4 bases at J, with 18 bases in the middle.

The chain carries TRBV5-6 and TRBJ2-7; D remains unclear. The CDR3 totals 12 residues. Germline CDR1 reads SGHDT; CDR2 reads YYEEEE. Deletions cut 2 bases from V and 3 bases from J, with 6 bases between. The CDR3 sequence is CASSFQNYEQYF. CDR3 nucleotides: TGTGCCAGCAGCTTTCAGAACTACGAGCAGTACTTC.

This clone appeared once. Here the CDR3 reads CASSLGAPRETQYF. CDR3 in DNA: TGTGCCAGCAGTTTGGGGGCCCCCAGGGAGACCCAGTACTTC. The V and J genes are TRBV28 and TRBJ2-5, with D maybe TRBD1 (6 bases). CDR1 is MDHEN and CDR2 is SYDVKM in the germline V gene. Trimming shortened V by 3 bases and J by 5 bases, and 13 bases separated the two germline ends. This CDR3 has 14 residues.

J is TRBJ1-5 and V is TRBV6-1; 7 bases fit TRBD1. The CDR3 is 15 residues long. Unmatched junction bases numbered 7, after V lost 7 bases and J lost 1 base. The germline V gene encodes CDR1 MNHNS and CDR2 SASEGT. The CDR3 bases are TGTGCCAGCACCAAAACAGGGGTGAGCAATCAGCCCCAGCATTTT. It codes for CASTKTGVSNQPQHF.

The chain employs TRBV9 and TRBJ1-1, with TRBD1 matching over 7 bases. This CDR3 region has 15 residues. Germline V gene sequence: CDR1 SGDLS, CDR2 YYNGEE. The J segment lost 0 bases and the V segment lost 0 bases, leaving 2 bases of the junction unmatched. The CDR3 region is CASSVEDRLNTEAFF. CDR3 coding DNA: TGTGCCAGCAGCGTAGAGGACAGGCTGAACACTGAAGCTTTCTTT.

This sequence joins TRBV9 and TRBJ2-5, with a weak D call TRBD2 (7 bases). V was shortened by 0 bases and J by 5 bases, with 14 bases between the two germline ends. Germline CDR1 SGDLS, CDR2 YYNGEE. The length of the CDR3 is 15 residues. CDR3 coding DNA: TGTGCCAGCAGCGTAGGAGGGGGGGGAGGGGAGACCCAGTACTTC. Residues: CASSVGGGGGETQYF. The full variable domain, completed using reference TRBV9 and TRBJ2-5, is DSGVTQTPKHLITATGQRVTLRCSPRSGDLSVYWYQQSLDQGLQFLIQYYNGEERAKGNILERFSAQQFPDLHSELNLSSLELGDSALYFCASSVGGGGGETQYFGPGTRLLVL.

This chain joins TRBV19 and TRBJ1-5, with a possible D match to TRBD1 (5 bases). V lost 5 bases and J 5 bases, leaving 19 bases between the germline ends. Germline V gives CDR1 LNHDA, CDR2 SQIVND (reference sequence). The CDR3 is 16 residues long. The CDR3 spells CASSLLTSGGDQPQHF. Written as DNA, the CDR3 is TGTGCCAGTAGTTTGTTAACGTCGGGGGGTGATCAGCCCCAGCATTTT.

A single count supports this clone. The chain employs TRBV5-1 and TRBJ1-2; TRBD1 agrees at 8 bases. CDR3 size: 14 residues. Germline V gene lookup returns CDR1 SGHRS and CDR2 YFSETQ. The V gene end was trimmed by 2 bases and the J gene end by 6 bases; junction bases not matched to a gene: 6. The CDR3 sequence is CASSFGRGQDGYTF. CDR3 bases: TGCGCCAGCAGCTTTGGCAGGGGGCAAGATGGCTACACCTTC.

The chain carries TRBV21-1 and TRBJ1-6. TRBV21-1 is a recognized pseudogene. The CDR3 extends over 16 amino acids. CDR3 amino acids: CASSHAAGRGNSPLHF. CDR3 bases: TGTGCCAGCAGCCATGCTGCGGGACGGGGTAATTCACCCCTCCACTTT.

The chain is built from TRBV9 and TRBJ2-3; 11 bases line up with TRBD2. This CDR3 contains 16 residues. J gave up 5 bases and V 0 bases, and 5 bases lay outside the gene matches. CDR1 is SGDLS and CDR2 is YYNGEE in the germline V gene. The CDR3 reads CASSVASSGGRDTQYF. CDR3 coding DNA: TGTGCCAGCAGCGTAGCTTCTAGCGGGGGGAGAGATACGCAGTATTTT.

This CDR3 reads CATQGQGNQPQHF. The CDR3, as DNA: TGTGCCACGCAAGGACAGGGGAATCAGCCCCAGCATTTT. The chain links TRBV19 to TRBJ1-5; 9 bases agree with TRBD1. V was pared by 10 bases and J by 4 bases, with 5 bases of the junction left unmatched. Germline CDR1 reads LNHDA; CDR2 reads SQIVND (reference sequence). This CDR3 is built from 13 residues.

The V call is TRBV10-2, the J call TRBJ2-3; 9 bases align to TRBD2. Germline trimming cut 0 bases from V and 6 bases from J; bases unmatched to any gene: 13. Germline V CDR1 and CDR2: WSHSY, SAAADI. This CDR3 has 18 residues. The CDR3 spells CASSESKSSGTSRDTQYF. CDR3 nucleotide sequence: TGCGCCAGCAGTGAGTCGAAGTCCTCCGGGACTAGCAGGGATACGCAGTATTTT.

This chain connects TRBV28 to TRBJ2-1, with 10 bases lining up with TRBD1. V gave up 6 bases and J gave up 8 bases; unmatched junction bases: 13. The V gene's germline CDR1 is MDHEN and CDR2 SYDVKM. CDR3 size: 16 residues. CDR3 bases: TGTGCCAGCAGATCTCCCGGGACAGGGGTCAATCATGAGCAGTTCTTC. This gives the protein CASRSPGTGVNHEQFF.

This chain joins TRBV7-2 and TRBJ1-1; TRBD1 aligns across 7 bases. The CDR3 spans 16 residues. Germline V CDR1 and CDR2: SGHTA, FQGNSA. V trimming: 4 bases; J trimming: 0 bases; junction bases outside the gene matches: 8. This chain's CDR3 is CASSSRRTGLNTEAFF. The CDR3 nucleotides read TGTGCCAGCAGCTCCCGGAGGACAGGACTGAACACTGAAGCTTTCTTT.

This clone was counted between two and nine times. V is TRBV27 and J is TRBJ1-6; D remains unclear. The V end lost 0 bases, the J end lost 8 bases, and 14 bases lay between the germline ends. CDR3 size: 16 residues. CDR1 is MNHEY and CDR2 is SMNVEV in the germline V gene (reference sequence). The CDR3 bases are TGTGCCAGCAGTTTATCGCGGGCGACACTTTATTCACCCCTCCACTTT. This sequence encodes CASSLSRATLYSPLHF.

J is TRBJ1-2 and V is TRBV28; possible D gene TRBD1, 5 bases. The CDR3 consists of 17 residues. V lost 5 bases and J lost 2, with 21 bases in between. Germline assignment: CDR1 MDHEN and CDR2 SYDVKM. The CDR3, as DNA: TGTGCCAGCAGTCTAAGCTCTTGGGGGGGGGTAAACTATGGCTACACCTTC. This translates into CASSLSSWGGVNYGYTF.

This clone has a handful of counts. The V call is TRBV9, the J call TRBJ2-3; tentative D call: TRBD1 (6 bases). The germline V gene encodes CDR1 SGDLS and CDR2 YYNGEE. V was clipped by 0 bases and J by 3 bases, with 20 bases between them. The CDR3 is 18 amino acids. The CDR3 coding sequence is TGTGCCAGCAGCGTAGGCTCCCTCGGGACACGGGATACAGATACGCAGTATTTT. It encodes CASSVGSLGTRDTDTQYF.

The CDR3 spells CASSEVTGFTTKNIQYF. CDR3 nucleotide sequence: TGTGCCAGCAGTGAAGTAACAGGGTTTACTACCAAAAACATTCAGTACTTC. The V and J genes are TRBV6-1 and TRBJ2-4; D might be TRBD1 (6 bases). The CDR3 sequence is 17 residues long. CDR1 is MNHNS and CDR2 is SASEGT in the germline V gene. V lost 1 base to trimming and J lost 2 bases, with 15 bases between them.

The chain carries TRBV19 and TRBJ2-5; tentative D call: TRBD1 (5 bases). CDR1 is LNHDA, CDR2 SQIVND, per germline (reference sequence). Trimming pared 7 bases from V and 1 base from J, leaving 19 bases between. The CDR3 totals 16 residues. Here the CDR3 reads CASNNFGKGLQETQYF. CDR3 DNA: TGTGCCAGTAACAACTTTGGGAAGGGGCTCCAAGAGACCCAGTACTTC. Drawing the rest from reference TRBV19 and TRBJ2-5, the complete variable domain is DGGITQSPKYLFRKEGQNVTLSCEQNLNHDAMYWYRQDPGQGLRLIYYSQIVNDFQKGDIAEGYSVSREKKESFPLTVTSAQKNPTAFYLCASNNFGKGLQETQYFGPGTRLLVL.

The chain employs TRBV7-2 and TRBJ1-3; TRBD1 matches 7 bases. V was clipped by 5 bases and J by 2 bases; unmatched bases: 3. Germline V gene sequence: CDR1 SGHTA, CDR2 FQGNSA. The CDR3 extends over 14 amino acids. The CDR3 here is CASSKGTAGNTIYF. In DNA, the CDR3 is TGTGCCAGCAGCAAGGGGACAGCTGGAAACACCATATATTTT.

Note on this clone: This sample includes further DNA sequences coding for the same CDR3. The rearrangement links TRBV9 to TRBJ2-5, with no clear D. Germline assignment: CDR1 SGDLS and CDR2 YYNGEE. V gave up 4 bases and J gave up 4 bases, with 5 bases separating them. The length of the CDR3 is 11 residues. The CDR3 DNA follows: TGTGCCAGCAGCTCCGGAGAGACCCAGTACTTC. As protein: CASSSGETQYF.